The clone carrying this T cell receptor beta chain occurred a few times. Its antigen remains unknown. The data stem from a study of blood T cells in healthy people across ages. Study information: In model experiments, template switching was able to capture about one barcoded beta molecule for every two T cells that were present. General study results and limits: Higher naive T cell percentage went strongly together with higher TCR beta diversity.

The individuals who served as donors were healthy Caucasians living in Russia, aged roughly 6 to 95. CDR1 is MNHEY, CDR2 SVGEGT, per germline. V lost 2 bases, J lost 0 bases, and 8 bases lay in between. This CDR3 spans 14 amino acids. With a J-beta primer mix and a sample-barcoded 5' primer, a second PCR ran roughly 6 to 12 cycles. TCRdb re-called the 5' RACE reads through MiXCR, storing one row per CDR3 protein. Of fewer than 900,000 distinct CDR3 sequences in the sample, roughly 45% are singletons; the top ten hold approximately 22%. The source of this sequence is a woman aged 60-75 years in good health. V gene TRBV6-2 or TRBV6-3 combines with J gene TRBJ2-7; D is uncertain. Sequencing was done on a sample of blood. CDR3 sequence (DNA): TGTGCCAGCAGTTACCGAGACGGCTCCTACGAGCAGTACTTC. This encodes CASSYRDGSYEQYF.